This TCR beta chain was profiled in a study of T cell responses to AZD1222 COVID-19 vaccine. The CDR3 runs to 15 residues. V lost 0 bases and J 7 bases, leaving 10 bases between the germline ends. Germline V gene data show CDR1 as MGHRA and CDR2 as YSYEKL. Only in-frame clones appear in the TCRdb table, and some are missing; sequencing was by immunoSEQ multiplex PCR. The table includes 95,000 to 150,000 clones, around 87% detected once. The receptor comes from an adult in good health. The chain recombines TRBV4-1 with TRBJ1-6; D is unclear. Sequencing used peripheral blood, obtained on day 0 of AZD1222 vaccination. The CDR3 spells CASSQDPDRNSPLHF. The CDR3 nucleotides read TGCGCCAGCAGCCAAGACCCCGATCGGAATTCACCCCTCCACTTT.